This TCR beta chain was identified during a study of shared clonotypes between healthy human individuals. Deep was the level used in running the assay. Only in-frame clones appear in the TCRdb table, and some are missing; sequencing was by immunoSEQ multiplex PCR. The table has 2 million to 2.5 million clones, 85% to 95% seen once; the top ten hold around 0.35%. Regarding this clone: Its specificity is not known.

Study-wide results and caveats: Blood was the only sampled material, and tissue repertoires likely differ.

V gave up 2 bases and J gave up 5 bases, with 9 bases separating them. Per germline, CDR1 SNHLY and CDR2 FYNNEI. The CDR3 sequence is 13 residues long. All donors were healthy HIV-negative adults lacking recent acute infections or vaccinations. The specimen was naive CD4+ T cells from PBMCs. Described subset: CD45RA+ positively selected. The TCR sequence derives from a man in his late teens or twenties in good health. Some clones in this sample may be carry-over from other donors' samples. The chain is built from TRBV2 and TRBJ1-1; D gene unclear. The CDR3 loop reads CASSEMWGTEAFF. DNA of the CDR3: TGTGCCAGCAGTGAAATGTGGGGTACTGAAGCTTTCTTT.